These 27 T cell receptor beta chains were sequenced from one sample in a study of blood T cell repertoires in COVID-19. The repertoire was sequenced with immunoSEQ multiplex PCR; TCRdb's copy has only in-frame clones and lacks some. This sample has 100,000 to 150,000 clones, with less than 90% found just once. Sample: peripheral blood. The receptors originated from a man older than 75 with active or convalescent COVID-19.

The J gene is TRBJ1-1, the V gene TRBV19, with 9 bases identical to TRBD1. The ends lost 4 bases at V and 2 bases at J; junction bases unmatched: 2. The CDR3 is 14 amino acids. Germline V gene data show CDR1 as LNHDA and CDR2 as SQIVND (reference sequence). CDR3 residues: CASSKDRGNTEAFF. The CDR3 bases are TGTGCCAGTAGTAAGGACAGGGGAAACACTGAAGCTTTCTTT.

This chain connects TRBV9 to TRBJ2-3; possible D gene TRBD2, 5 bases. Trimming pared 1 base from V and 4 bases from J, leaving 7 bases between. Germline lookup yields CDR1 SGDLS and CDR2 YYNGEE. CDR3 length: 13 residues. In DNA form, the CDR3 reads TGTGCCAGCAGCGTATATAGCGCAGATACGCAGTATTTT. Amino acid sequence: CASSVYSADTQYF.

The chain combines TRBV28 with TRBJ2-3; possible D gene TRBD1, 6 bases. Germline V gene sequence: CDR1 MDHEN, CDR2 SYDVKM. This CDR3 region has 13 residues. The germline V and J ends were trimmed by 7 bases and 4 bases, with 12 bases remaining between them. CDR3 region: CASINQGSDTQYF. The CDR3 region has the DNA TGTGCCAGCATTAACCAGGGGTCAGATACGCAGTATTTT. Based on the CDR3 plus reference TRBV28 and TRBJ2-3, the full variable domain is DVKVTQSSRYLVKRTGEKVFLECVQDMDHENMFWYRQDPGLGLRLIYFSYDVKMKEKGDIPEGYSVSREKKERFSLILESASTNQTSMYLCASINQGSDTQYFGPGTRLTVL.

This clone has only one observation. This rearrangement joins TRBV6-5 to TRBJ2-5, with TRBD2 as a possible D gene (6 bases). Trimming pared 4 bases from V and 0 bases from J, leaving 15 bases between. CDR1 is MNHEY, CDR2 SVGAGI, per germline. This CDR3 has 16 residues. This chain's CDR3 is CASSSLAGWYQETQYF. DNA of the CDR3: TGTGCCAGCAGTTCCCTGGCGGGGTGGTACCAAGAGACCCAGTACTTC.

The chain has TRBV29-1 and TRBJ2-1, with 8 bases that match TRBD1. Germline CDR1 is SQVTM and CDR2 is ANQGSEA. The J segment lost 6 bases and the V segment lost 6 bases, leaving 13 bases of the junction unmatched. The CDR3 spans 15 residues. DNA of the CDR3: TGCAGCGTCGTTCTTTTCGGGACAGGCTCCAATGAGCAGTTCTTC. Translation gives CSVVLFGTGSNEQFF.

The chain employs TRBV18 and TRBJ2-7; D remains unclear. V was shortened by 2 bases and J by 6 bases, with 14 bases between the two germline ends. Germline CDR1 and CDR2: KGHSH and LQKENI. The CDR3 runs 14 residues. The DNA of the CDR3 is TGTGCCAGCTCACCAGCCAACCGCCCCGGCGAGCAGTACTTC. Translating gives CASSPANRPGEQYF.

The chain carries TRBV19 and TRBJ1-2; possibly TRBD1 for D (6 bases). CDR3 length: 14 residues. The germline gives CDR1 LNHDA, CDR2 SQIVND (reference sequence). Trimming took off 1 base at V and 4 bases at J, with 10 bases between the two ends. CDR3 loop: CASSIGGRGYGYTF. The DNA for the CDR3 is TGTGCCAGTAGTATAGGAGGCAGGGGCTATGGCTACACCTTC.

This clone came up once. The chain has TRBV7-3 and TRBJ2-2; tentative D call: TRBD1 (6 bases). The CDR3 length is 12 residues. Germline V gene data show CDR1 as SGHTA and CDR2 as FQGTGA. The V end was cut by 5 bases, the J end by 6 bases, with 7 bases between. CDR3: CASSPGAGELFF. Written as DNA, the CDR3 is TGTGCCAGCAGCCCAGGGGCCGGGGAGCTGTTTTTT. Complete variable domain (other parts from reference TRBV7-3 and TRBJ2-2): GAGVSQTPSNKVTEKGKYVELRCDPISGHTALYWYRQSLGQGPEFLIYFQGTGAADDSGLPNDRFFAVRPEGSVSTLKIQRTERGDSAVYLCASSPGAGELFFGEGSRLTVL.

The rearrangement links TRBV18 to TRBJ2-3; possibly TRBD2 for D (5 bases). This CDR3 is 14 amino acids long. With 10 bases removed from V and 3 bases from J, the gap between germline ends came to 17 bases. CDR1 and CDR2 from the germline V gene are KGHSH and LQKENI. The CDR3, as DNA: TGTGCCAACCAGAGGGATATGGGAACAGATACGCAGTATTTT. It encodes CANQRDMGTDTQYF. The full variable domain, rest sourced from reference TRBV18 and TRBJ2-3, is NAGVMQNPRHLVRRRGQEARLRCSPMKGHSHVYWYRQLPEEGLKFMVYLQKENIIDESGMPKERFSAEFPKEGPSILRIQQVVRGDSAAYFCANQRDMGTDTQYFGPGTRLTVL.

The rearrangement joins TRBV7-3 to TRBJ2-7; maybe TRBD1 (6 bases). V lost 6 bases, J lost 2 bases, and 11 bases lay in between. This CDR3 has 13 amino acids. From germline, CDR1 is SGHTA and CDR2 FQGTGA. The CDR3 DNA follows: TGTGCCAGCAGGTCTACAGGGACCTACGAGCAGTACTTC. It encodes CASRSTGTYEQYF.

CDR3 DNA sequence: TGTGCCACCAGTGATTTAGGGGGGGCCTCCTACAATGAGCAGTTCTTC. Its protein is CATSDLGGASYNEQFF. This chain links TRBV24-1 with TRBJ2-1; maybe TRBD2 (7 bases). The germline V gene encodes CDR1 KGHDR and CDR2 SFDVKD. The V end lost 1 base, the J end lost 0 bases, and 9 bases lay between the germline ends. This CDR3 has 16 amino acids.

The rearrangement joins TRBV2 to TRBJ1-3; a possible D gene is TRBD1 (5 bases). The CDR3 is made up of 13 amino acids. Trimming stripped 2 bases from V and 14 bases from J, with 16 bases between. Germline CDR1 is SNHLY and CDR2 is FYNNEI. The CDR3 sequence is CASSERMGGTVYF. The CDR3 DNA reads TGTGCCAGCAGTGAACGGATGGGGGGGACGGTATATTTT. The full variable domain, completed using reference TRBV2 and TRBJ1-3, is EPEVTQTPSHQVTQMGQEVILRCVPISNHLYFYWYRQILGQKVEFLVSFYNNEISEKSEIFDDQFSVERPDGSNFTLKIRSTKLEDSAMYFCASSERMGGTVYFGEGSWLTVV.

The genes are TRBV10-3 and TRBJ1-5; weak D call: TRBD1 (5 bases). Trimming left V 4 bases short and J 7 bases short, with 11 bases between. Per germline, CDR1 ENHRY and CDR2 SYGVKD. This CDR3 spans 13 amino acids. DNA for the CDR3: TGTGCCATCAGTGGGGGGGACGGCCAGCCCCAGCATTTT. Amino acid sequence: CAISGGDGQPQHF.

The chain recombines TRBV27 with TRBJ1-1, with D uncertain. The germline V gene encodes CDR1 MNHEY and CDR2 SMNVEV (reference sequence). CDR3 length: 11 residues. Trimming shortened V by 5 bases and J by 1 base, and 2 bases separated the two germline ends. The CDR3 sequence is CASSRNTEAFF. CDR3 bases: TGTGCCAGCAGTCGGAACACTGAAGCTTTCTTT.

The chain employs TRBV7-2 and TRBJ2-2; 11 nucleotides agree with TRBD2. The CDR3 spans 16 residues. With V trimmed by 4 bases and J by 7 bases, 8 bases remained unmatched. Germline V CDR1 and CDR2: SGHTA, FQGNSA. This CDR3 is CASSSLAGGRGGELFF. The DNA of the CDR3 is TGTGCCAGCAGCTCTTTAGCGGGAGGGCGAGGCGGGGAGCTGTTTTTT.

The chain uses TRBV19 and TRBJ2-2, with D perhaps matching TRBD1 (7 bases). The CDR3 is 16 residues long. Germline V CDR1 and CDR2: LNHDA, SQIVND (reference sequence). Trimming cost V 8 bases and J 4 bases, with 20 bases left between them. CDR3 sequence (DNA): TGTGCCAGTTCCCCCGCAGGGGGGAGGCCCACCGGGGAGCTGTTTTTT. Protein product: CASSPAGGRPTGELFF.

The rearrangement uses TRBV19 and TRBJ2-2, with TRBD1 as a possible D gene (5 bases). The V gene's germline CDR1 is LNHDA and CDR2 SQIVND (reference sequence). This CDR3 contains 14 residues. The V end lost 5 bases, the J end lost 3 bases, and 10 bases lay between the germline ends. CDR3 sequence (DNA): TGTGCCAGTAGTTCGCAGGGTTACACCGGGGAGCTGTTTTTT. Protein sequence: CASSSQGYTGELFF.

V gene TRBV27 combines with J gene TRBJ1-2, with TRBD1 identical over 9 bases. CDR1 is MNHEY and CDR2 is SMNVEV in the germline V gene (reference sequence). J was trimmed by 7 bases and V by 3 bases; bases with no gene match: 3. CDR3 size: 13 residues. CDR3 DNA: TGTGCCAGCAGTTTCCGGGACAGGGTTGGCTACACCTTC. Translating it yields CASSFRDRVGYTF.

V usage is TRBV27 and J usage is TRBJ2-1; D perhaps matches TRBD1 (6 bases). V was clipped by 3 bases and J by 9 bases, with 9 bases between them. CDR1 and CDR2 (germline): MNHEY, SMNVEV (reference sequence). This CDR3 is built from 12 residues. CDR3 in amino acids: CASSFQGSEQFF. The CDR3 region has the DNA TGTGCCAGCAGTTTTCAGGGGTCTGAGCAGTTCTTC.

This chain joins TRBV4-1 and TRBJ1-4; 9 bases fit TRBD1. The CDR3 is 15 residues long. Germline lookup yields CDR1 MGHRA and CDR2 YSYEKL. Germline trimming cut 2 bases from V and 7 bases from J; bases unmatched to any gene: 5. CDR3 in amino acids: CASSQNRGQIEKLFF. The CDR3 DNA reads as TGCGCCAGCAGCCAAAACAGGGGGCAGATTGAAAAACTGTTTTTT.

V and J are TRBV5-1 and TRBJ1-2, with 12 positions matching TRBD1. Trimming cost V 5 bases and J 7 bases; bases outside gene matches: 6. The CDR3 is made up of 14 amino acids. From germline, CDR1 is SGHRS and CDR2 YFSETQ. This CDR3 is CASSLGTGGSGYTF. The CDR3 nucleotides are TGCGCCAGCAGTTTAGGGACAGGGGGCTCTGGCTACACCTTC.

The chain links TRBV18 to TRBJ2-3; D might be TRBD1 (6 bases). Deletions cut 6 bases from V and 1 base from J, with 11 bases between. CDR3 size: 14 residues. Germline values: CDR1 KGHSH, CDR2 LQKENI. The CDR3 bases are TGTGCCAGCTCTACAGGGTGGGGCACAGATACGCAGTATTTT. Residues: CASSTGWGTDTQYF.

The rearrangement joins TRBV7-9 to TRBJ2-1; tentatively, D is TRBD2 (6 bases). The CDR3 totals 14 residues. The V end was cut by 6 bases, the J end by 6 bases, with 15 bases between. Germline V gives CDR1 SEHNR, CDR2 FQNEAQ (reference sequence). CDR3 bases: TGTGCCAGCAGGCGGGGATCGGGTCCCAATGAGCAGTTCTTC. Translating gives CASRRGSGPNEQFF.

The chain is built from TRBV5-1 and TRBJ1-6; no clear D gene. V gave up 1 base and J gave up 4 bases, with 6 bases separating them. The germline V gene has CDR1 SGHRS and CDR2 YFSETQ. The CDR3 is 14 amino acids. CDR3 protein: CASSLTDYNSPLHF. In DNA form, the CDR3 reads TGCGCCAGCAGCTTGACAGATTATAATTCACCCCTCCACTTT.

CDR3 residues: CASSVGSTLHGYGYTF. In DNA, the CDR3 is TGTGCCAGCAGCGTAGGGTCTACCTTGCACGGCTATGGCTACACCTTC. This rearrangement joins TRBV9 to TRBJ1-2; D is unclear. The CDR3 is 16 amino acids. Germline lookup yields CDR1 SGDLS and CDR2 YYNGEE. Trimming left V 0 bases short and J 4 bases short, with 16 bases between.

The rearrangement uses TRBV11-3 and TRBJ2-2, with 12 bases identical to TRBD1. Germline CDR1 reads SGHNT; CDR2 reads YENEEA. The CDR3 consists of 15 residues. The junction had 5 bases not matched to a gene; V was cut back by 6 bases and J by 6 bases. The CDR3 DNA reads TGTGCCAGCAGTCCAGGGACAGGGGGCCCCGGGGAGCTGTTTTTT. Protein sequence: CASSPGTGGPGELFF.

V is TRBV10-3 and J is TRBJ1-1, with 8 nucleotides matching TRBD1. The germline gives CDR1 ENHRY, CDR2 SYGVKD. J lost 3 bases, V lost 7 bases, and 7 bases had no gene match. The length of the CDR3 is 14 residues. CDR3 in amino acids: CAITRGRGDTEAFF. The DNA of the CDR3 is TGTGCCATCACCAGGGGGCGAGGGGACACTGAAGCTTTCTTT.